One and the same sample provided the 26 T cell receptor beta chains below, sequenced in a study of blood T cell repertoires in COVID-19. Data came from immunoSEQ multiplex PCR; TCRdb stores just in-frame clones and leaves some out. The data hold roughly 140,000 clones, with 70% to 90% observed a single time. The specimen was peripheral blood. Receptor source: a woman aged 55-70 years with COVID-19, enrolled during active disease.

The chain combines TRBV18 with TRBJ1-1, with D maybe TRBD1 (6 bases). CDR3 size: 14 residues. The germline V gene encodes CDR1 KGHSH and CDR2 LQKENI. V was trimmed by 4 bases and J by 5 bases, leaving 14 bases between them. The CDR3 is CASSLEQGKTEAFF. The CDR3, as DNA: TGTGCCAGCTCACTTGAACAGGGAAAGACTGAAGCTTTCTTT.

The chain is built from TRBV18 and TRBJ2-1, with D unclear. The CDR3 runs 13 residues. Germline V lookup: CDR1 KGHSH, CDR2 LQKENI. Trimming left V 4 bases short and J 5 bases short, with 9 bases between. The CDR3 reads CASSQRPDNEQFF. The CDR3 nucleotides read TGTGCCAGCTCACAGCGACCGGACAATGAGCAGTTCTTC.

The gene calls are TRBV5-1 and TRBJ2-2; 7 nucleotides match TRBD1. V shed 0 bases and J 1 base; nucleotides not matched to a gene: 3. CDR1 SGHRS and CDR2 YFSETQ come from the germline V gene. The CDR3 is 16 amino acids. The CDR3 region has the DNA TGCGCCAGCAGCTTGGTTGGGGACAGGAACACCGGGGAGCTGTTTTTT. Its translation is CASSLVGDRNTGELFF.

The chain has TRBV4-1 and TRBJ1-2; D gene unclear. Germline values: CDR1 MGHRA, CDR2 YSYEKL. Trimming left V 1 base short and J 3 bases short, with 9 bases between. The CDR3 length is 14 residues. The CDR3 region is CASSQVRMDYGYTF. In DNA form, the CDR3 reads TGCGCCAGCAGCCAAGTCAGGATGGACTATGGCTACACCTTC.

The gene calls are TRBV6-5 and TRBJ2-7; 9 bases are shared with TRBD1. Germline V gives CDR1 MNHEY, CDR2 SVGAGI. The CDR3 runs to 15 residues. Trimming removed 0 bases from V and 2 bases from J; junction bases left unmatched: 2. CDR3 nucleotide sequence: TGTGCCAGCAGTTACTCTCGACAGGGGGCCTACGAGCAGTACTTC. It yields the protein CASSYSRQGAYEQYF.

This clone was counted a few times. CDR3 region: CAWSFFDSPGNTEAFF. The CDR3 DNA is TGTGCCTGGAGTTTTTTTGACAGCCCGGGGAACACTGAAGCTTTCTTT. The chain links TRBV30 to TRBJ1-1; tentatively, D is TRBD1 (5 bases). The V gene's germline CDR1 is GTSNPN and CDR2 SVGIG (reference sequence). The CDR3 has 16 amino acids. V was clipped by 2 bases and J by 1 base, with 17 bases between them.

This chain connects TRBV19 to TRBJ2-7; a possible D gene is TRBD1 (6 bases). The germline gives CDR1 LNHDA, CDR2 SQIVND (reference sequence). Trimming stripped 6 bases from V and 0 bases from J, with 15 bases between. This CDR3 spans 15 amino acids. In nucleotides, the CDR3 is TGTGCCAGTAGGAGCCCCGGGACACCCTCCTACGAGCAGTACTTC. This codes for CASRSPGTPSYEQYF.

The chain joins TRBV14 to TRBJ2-7; D may be TRBD2 (6 bases). Germline V gene sequence: CDR1 SGHDN, CDR2 FVKESK. Deletions cut 4 bases from V and 1 base from J, with 14 bases between. The CDR3 runs to 15 residues. CDR3 loop: CASSPVHAGSYEQYF. In nucleotides, the CDR3 is TGTGCCAGCAGCCCCGTCCACGCGGGGTCCTACGAGCAGTACTTC.

Details on this clone: The junction departs from the called germline gene at one end, perhaps through a read error. The gene calls are TRBV7-8 and TRBJ1-2; D gene uncertain. Germline CDR1 SGHVS, CDR2 FQNEAQ. The CDR3 contains 9 residues. The CDR3 protein is CASSLDEGF. As DNA, the CDR3 is TGTGCCAGCAGCTTAGACGAGGGCTTC.

With regard to this clone: Other DNA sequences from this sample encode an identical CDR3 as well. The V call is TRBV18, the J call TRBJ1-5; no clear D. Looked up from germline, CDR1 is KGHSH and CDR2 is LQKENI. The CDR3 covers 13 residues. With 6 bases removed from V and 5 bases from J, the gap between germline ends came to 11 bases. The DNA of the CDR3 is TGTGCCAGCTCCCCCACCGGTGATCAGCCCCAGCATTTT. This sequence encodes CASSPTGDQPQHF.

The chain employs TRBV19 and TRBJ2-2, with D unresolved. Trimming removed 8 bases at V and 6 bases at J, with 4 bases between. The germline V gene has CDR1 LNHDA and CDR2 SQIVND (reference sequence). The CDR3 spans 10 residues. CDR3 amino acids: CASSAGELFF. The CDR3 DNA reads as TGTGCCAGTTCCGCCGGGGAGCTGTTTTTT.

The chain couples TRBV11-3 to TRBJ1-1, with 8 bases identical to TRBD1. Germline CDR1 SGHNT, CDR2 YENEEA. The CDR3 has 15 amino acids. V gave up 0 bases and J gave up 1 base; unmatched junction bases: 1. The CDR3 coding sequence is TGTGCCAGCAGCTTAGATGGGACAGGGAACACTGAAGCTTTCTTT. Encoded protein: CASSLDGTGNTEAFF.

The chain is built from TRBV9 and TRBJ1-5, with 7 bases fitting TRBD1. The V segment lost 0 bases and the J segment 5 bases; nucleotides outside the gene matches: 5. The CDR3 has 15 residues. Germline V CDR1 and CDR2: SGDLS, YYNGEE. CDR3 bases: TGTGCCAGCAGCGTAGCTCCCCAGGGGGATCAGCCCCAGCATTTT. Translated, it gives CASSVAPQGDQPQHF.

Only a few counts were recorded for this clone. The chain recombines TRBV3-1 (or the pseudogene TRBV3-2) with TRBJ1-5; TRBD1 might be the D (6 bases). From germline, CDR1 is LGHDT and CDR2 YNNKEL (reference sequence). This CDR3 is 15 amino acids long. The V end was cut by 1 base, the J end by 4 bases, with 11 bases between. The CDR3 loop is CASSQVDRMNQPQHF. The CDR3 region has the DNA TGTGCCAGCAGCCAAGTAGACAGGATGAATCAGCCCCAGCATTTT.

The chain employs TRBV5-1 and TRBJ2-3, with 10 positions matching TRBD2. This CDR3 has 16 residues. CDR1 is SGHRS and CDR2 is YFSETQ in the germline V gene. The V gene end was trimmed by 2 bases and the J gene end by 6 bases; junction bases not matched to a gene: 9. The CDR3 bases are TGCGCCAGCAGCTTACCGGGACTAGCGATCTCGGATACGCAGTATTTT. Translated, it gives CASSLPGLAISDTQYF.

The rearrangement joins TRBV5-1 to TRBJ2-1; 11 nucleotides line up with TRBD2. Losses at the gene ends were 4 bases for V and 6 bases for J; bases not matched to a gene: 6. Germline CDR1 and CDR2: SGHRS and YFSETQ. The CDR3 has 15 amino acids. CDR3 residues: CASSAGLAESNEQFF. CDR3 in DNA: TGCGCCAGCAGCGCGGGACTAGCGGAGAGCAATGAGCAGTTCTTC.

The chain uses TRBV18 and TRBJ1-2, with TRBD1 matching 7 bases. CDR1 is KGHSH and CDR2 is LQKENI in the germline V gene. V lost 4 bases to trimming and J lost 6 bases; unmatched junction nucleotides: 8. This CDR3 has 14 amino acids. The CDR3 sequence: CASSRVGTDNGYTF. The CDR3, as DNA: TGTGCCAGCTCACGCGTCGGGACAGACAATGGCTACACCTTC.

The rearrangement uses TRBV5-4 and TRBJ1-1; D call uncertain. Germline V gene lookup returns CDR1 SGHNT and CDR2 YYREEE (reference sequence). V gave up 0 bases and J gave up 11 bases, with 8 bases separating them. The CDR3 is made up of 11 amino acids. The CDR3 DNA reads as TGTGCCAGCAGCTTGGCCTATTGGGCTTTCTTT. It codes for CASSLAYWAFF.

The chain couples TRBV11-1 to TRBJ1-5, with D perhaps TRBD1 (5 bases). Germline V gene lookup returns CDR1 SGHAT and CDR2 FQDESV (reference sequence). The CDR3 spans 16 residues. V was pared by 5 bases and J by 2 bases, with 16 bases between. The CDR3 bases are TGTGCCAGCAGCGAATTACGGGGGTGGCGCAATCAGCCCCAGCATTTT. Translated, it gives CASSELRGWRNQPQHF.

The V call is TRBV7-2, the J call TRBJ2-6, with TRBD1 as a possible D gene (6 bases). CDR3 length: 15 amino acids. Trimming removed 3 bases from V and 4 bases from J, with 10 bases in between. Germline V gene lookup returns CDR1 SGHTA and CDR2 FQGNSA. The CDR3 loop is CASSFRGSGANVLTF. CDR3 in DNA: TGTGCCAGCAGCTTCAGGGGTTCCGGGGCCAACGTCCTGACTTTC.

The chain links TRBV7-9 to TRBJ1-2; D possibly corresponds to TRBD1 (6 bases). Between the trimmed V and J ends, which lost 5 bases and 7 bases, there was a span of 23 bases. Germline CDR1 SEHNR, CDR2 FQNEAQ (reference sequence). This CDR3 has 16 residues. For the CDR3, the DNA is TGTGCCAGCAGCCTTACAGGGAGCCGAGGGCGTAGTGGCTACACCTTC. This encodes CASSLTGSRGRSGYTF.

The V and J genes are TRBV6-1 and TRBJ2-5; the D gene is possibly TRBD1 (5 bases). Germline V CDR1 and CDR2: MNHNS, SASEGT. The CDR3 spans 17 residues. V lost 1 base to trimming and J lost 5 bases, with 20 bases between them. The CDR3, as DNA: TGTGCCAGCAGTGAAGTTCAGGGTTCATCGCGGTGGGAGACCCAGTACTTC. Translating it yields CASSEVQGSSRWETQYF.

This sequence joins TRBV5-1 and TRBJ1-4, with TRBD1 matching over 9 bases. V shed 4 bases, J shed 3 bases, and the junction held 13 bases outside the gene matches. Germline CDR1 SGHRS, CDR2 YFSETQ. The CDR3 consists of 18 residues. The CDR3 DNA is TGCGCCAGCAGCACTCCCACAGGGGGCGGGTCGGCTAATGAAAAACTGTTTTTT. Its translation: CASSTPTGGGSANEKLFF.

The rearrangement joins TRBV4-3 to TRBJ1-3; D gene uncertain. Germline V gives CDR1 LGHNA, CDR2 YSLEER. V lost 0 bases and J lost 3, with 18 bases in between. The CDR3 extends over 18 amino acids. For the CDR3, the DNA is TGCGCCAGCAGCCAAGAATTATGGGGAGGGATCAATGGAAACACCATATATTTT. Its translation: CASSQELWGGINGNTIYF.

This chain joins TRBV7-2 and TRBJ1-2, with TRBD1 matching 8 bases. CDR1 SGHTA and CDR2 FQGNSA come from the germline V gene. The CDR3 contains 14 residues. With V trimmed by 6 bases and J by 4 bases, 7 bases remained unmatched. CDR3 nucleotides: TGTGCCAGCAGTCGCACCGGGACAGGCTATGGCTACACCTTC. It encodes CASSRTGTGYGYTF. Complete variable domain (other parts from reference TRBV7-2 and TRBJ1-2): GAGVSQSPSNKVTEKGKDVELRCDPISGHTALYWYRQSLGQGLEFLIYFQGNSAPDKSGLPSDRFSAERTGGSVSTLTIQRTQQEDSAVYLCASSRTGTGYGYTFGSGTRLTVV.

The rearrangement uses TRBV25-1 and TRBJ1-5; 7 bases align to TRBD1. Germline values: CDR1 MGHDK, CDR2 SYGVNS. After removal of 4 bases from V and 4 bases from J, the junction contained 10 bases not matched to a gene. This CDR3 region has 16 residues. The CDR3 region has the DNA TGTGCCAGCAGTGTCGTCAGGACAGGCCGGAATCAGCCCCAGCATTTT. This codes for CASSVVRTGRNQPQHF.